This is a list of T cell receptor beta chains from one sample in a study of cytomegalovirus exposure and HLA in healthy donors. Profiled with immunoSEQ multiplex PCR; TCRdb holds only in-frame clones, not every one. Found here are about 250,000 clones, over 75% of them singletons; the top ten hold around 12%. The sequencing sample was made of PBMCs. The receptors shown here come from a young man in good health and CMV-seropositive. Each CDR3 is given with its conserved first and last residue. The D gene is left open where the match is weak. Clone size is stated in some rows and not others, as once, few, many or a class when expanded.

clone size	V gene	J gene	D gene	CDR3 DNA	CDR3 protein
few	TRBV30	TRBJ2-2	.	TGTGCCTGGAACTACGGGGGCGGGGAGCTGTTTTTT	CAWNYGGGELFF
.	TRBV10-3	TRBJ2-7	.	TGTGCCATCAGCCCTACAGACAGCTCCTACGAGCAGTACTTC	CAISPTDSSYEQYF
.	TRBV2	TRBJ2-7	TRBD1	TGTGCCAGCAGTGAACAGGGGGAAGAGCAGTACTTC	CASSEQGEEQYF
.	TRBV19	TRBJ2-7	TRBD2	TGTGCCAGTCGTAGCGGGATGGCCTACGAGCAGTACTTC	CASRSGMAYEQYF
.	TRBV19	TRBJ2-2	TRBD2	TGTGCCAGTAGTAGACAACTAGCGGGAGGCACCGGGGAGCTGTTTTTT	CASSRQLAGGTGELFF
.	TRBV30	TRBJ2-1	TRBD2	TGTGCCTGGACTAGCGGGAGCAATGAGCAGTTCTTC	CAWTSGSNEQFF
.	TRBV7-7	TRBJ2-1	TRBD2	TGTGCCAGCAGCTTAGGGGCTAGCGGGAGAGGGGGCTCCTACAATGAGCAGTTCTTC	CASSLGASGRGGSYNEQFF
.	TRBV4-2	TRBJ1-1	.	TGTGCCAGCAGCCAAGGGGACGTCATGAACACTGAAGCTTTCTTT	CASSQGDVMNTEAFF
.	TRBV25-1	TRBJ1-1	.	TGTGCCAGCAGTGCCTCGACAGTGAACACTGAAGCTTTCTTT	CASSASTVNTEAFF
once	TRBV6-5	TRBJ1-2	.	TGTGCCAGCAGTTACTCCTGGACAGTCAACTATGGCTACACCTTC	CASSYSWTVNYGYTF
.	TRBV9	TRBJ2-1	.	TGTGCCAGCAGCGTAGCCAGCAGCCATGAGCAGTTCTTC	CASSVASSHEQFF
.	TRBV2	TRBJ2-1	.	TGTGCCAGCAGTGAATTGGGCCAAACGGAGTTCTTC	CASSELGQTEFF
.	TRBV4-1	TRBJ2-7	.	TGCGCCAGCAGCCAAGGTTATGGGGTCTACGAGCAGTACTTC	CASSQGYGVYEQYF
.	TRBV9	TRBJ1-2	TRBD1	TGTGCCAGCAGCGTAGCAGGGGGCGCTTATGGCTACACCTTC	CASSVAGGAYGYTF
.	TRBV27	TRBJ2-7	TRBD2	TGTGCCAGCAGTTTTGGCGGGAGCTCCTACGAGCAGTACTTC	CASSFGGSSYEQYF
.	TRBV14	TRBJ2-7	TRBD2	TGTGCCAGCAGGCCTAGCGGGAGTCGCTACGAGCAGTACTTC	CASRPSGSRYEQYF
.	TRBV15	TRBJ1-1	.	TGTGCCACCAGCAGGGATCCCATGAACACTGAAGCTTTCTTT	CATSRDPMNTEAFF
.	TRBV6-5	TRBJ2-3	TRBD2	TGTGCCAGCAGTTACTCGGGGAGGGGAGAATTGAATTTT	CASSYSGRGELNF
.	TRBV18	TRBJ2-1	TRBD1	TGTGCCAGCTCACCAAGGGACAGGGCCTACAATGAGCAGTTCTTC	CASSPRDRAYNEQFF
.	TRBV5-6	TRBJ2-7	.	TGTGCCAGCAGCTTGGAGCCCGGGGCCACCTACGAGCAGTACTTC	CASSLEPGATYEQYF
.	TRBV30	TRBJ1-5	TRBD1	TGTGCCTGGAGAGGGGGCGCAGGTCAGCCCCAGCATTTT	CAWRGGAGQPQHF
few	TRBV29-1	TRBJ2-1	TRBD2	TGCAGCGTTGAAGGGAGTGGGACTACCTACAATGAGCAGTTCTTC	CSVEGSGTTYNEQFF
.	TRBV27	TRBJ2-7	.	TGTGCCAGCAGTAACCCGGGTCTCTCTTTCTACGAGCAGTACTTC	CASSNPGLSFYEQYF
.	TRBV4-2	TRBJ2-1	TRBD2	TGTGCCAGCAGCCAAGATTTGCTAGCGGAGGTCTATGAGCAGTTCTTC	CASSQDLLAEVYEQFF
.	TRBV29-1	TRBJ2-7	TRBD1	TGCAGCGCTCGGACAGGGGGCGACGAGCAGTACTTC	CSARTGGDEQYF
.	TRBV5-1	TRBJ2-3	.	TGCGCCAGCCGACCCACTCCGCTTCCCACAGATACGCAGTATTTT	CASRPTPLPTDTQYF
.	TRBV5-6	TRBJ1-5	TRBD1	TGTGCCAGCAGCTTTAGACAGGGGGCTCTAGGCAATCAGCCCCAGCATTTT	CASSFRQGALGNQPQHF
.	TRBV28	TRBJ2-3	TRBD2	TGTGCCAGCAGTTTACGGGGGAGGGTCCTCACAGATACGCAGTATTTT	CASSLRGRVLTDTQYF
.	TRBV7-9	TRBJ2-7	TRBD2	TGTGCCAGCAGCCGACTAGCGGGAGGCCTCGAGCAGTACTTC	CASSRLAGGLEQYF
.	TRBV4-3	TRBJ2-2	TRBD2	TGCGCCAGCAGCCAAGATGTCCCGACTAGCGGGAGGGGTAACACCGGGGAGCTGTTTTTT	CASSQDVPTSGRGNTGELFF
.	TRBV5-1	TRBJ1-3	TRBD1	TGCGCCAGCAGCGGGACAGGGACTGGAAACACCATATATTTT	CASSGTGTGNTIYF
.	TRBV30	TRBJ2-3	TRBD2	TGTGCCTGGAGTCCGACTAGCGCCACAGATACGCAGTATTTT	CAWSPTSATDTQYF
.	TRBV20-1	TRBJ1-2	.	TGCACCGTCGATCAGGCCGGGGGCTACACCTTC	CTVDQAGGYTF
.	TRBV6-5	TRBJ2-2	TRBD2	TGTGCCAGCAGTTTCGTTGGGAGGGCCACCGGGGAGCTGTTTTTT	CASSFVGRATGELFF
.	TRBV5-1	TRBJ2-2	.	TGCGCCAGCAGCTTGGCCTACTCCGGGGGCGGGGAGCTGTTTTTT	CASSLAYSGGGELFF
.	TRBV2	TRBJ1-2	.	TGTGCCAGCAGTGAAGCAGGGGCGTCCTATGGCTACACCTTC	CASSEAGASYGYTF
.	TRBV11-2	TRBJ2-2	.	TGTGCCAGCAACCGGGACCTATACACCGGGGAGCTGTTTTTT	CASNRDLYTGELFF